The 16 T cell receptor beta chains in this list originate from one sample, sequenced in a study of T cell repertoires in cytomegalovirus infection. Their antigen targets remain unknown. TCRdb re-called the reads through MiXCR, storing one row per CDR3 protein. In the table there are approximately 110,000 distinct CDR3 sequences, more than 30% of which are singletons. Source: CD8+ T cells from cultured PBMCs, taken from culture after CMV antigen stimulation. The receptors originated from a human donor in good health (CMV status not recorded). Some clones in this sample may be carry-over from other donors' samples.

The chain links TRBV7-9 to TRBJ1-1, with D possibly matching TRBD1 (5 bases). This CDR3 is 15 amino acids long. Trimming took off 2 bases at V and 5 bases at J, with 15 bases between the two ends. Germline V gives CDR1 SEHNR, CDR2 FQNEAQ (reference sequence). CDR3 DNA sequence: TGTGCCAGCAGCTTATTAATTCGGGGGGTTACTGAAGCTTTCTTT. Residues: CASSLLIRGVTEAFF. Full variable domain (outside the CDR3, taken from reference TRBV7-9 and TRBJ1-1): DTGVSQNPRHKITKRGQNVTFRCDPISEHNRLYWYRQTLGQGPEFLTYFQNEAQLEKSRLLSDRFSAERPKGSFSTLEIQRTEQGDSAMYLCASSLLIRGVTEAFFGQGTRLTVV.

V and J are TRBV4-3 and TRBJ2-1; a possible D gene is TRBD1 (5 bases). The V end lost 4 bases, the J end lost 0 bases, and 10 bases lay between the germline ends. CDR1 and CDR2 (germline): LGHNA, YSLEER. This CDR3 is built from 15 residues. CDR3 sequence: CASSRETVSYNEQFF. The CDR3 DNA follows: TGCGCCAGCAGCCGAGAGACAGTCTCCTACAATGAGCAGTTCTTC.

This chain joins TRBV5-1 and TRBJ2-3; TRBD2 agrees at 9 bases. Germline V CDR1 and CDR2: SGHRS, YFSETQ. V gave up 1 base and J gave up 4 bases; unmatched junction bases: 7. CDR3 length: 16 amino acids. CDR3 sequence: CASSLIARGGPDTQYF. CDR3 nucleotides: TGCGCCAGCAGCTTGATTGCGCGGGGGGGCCCAGATACGCAGTATTTT.

The rearrangement joins TRBV7-9 to TRBJ2-1; no clear D. Trimming removed 4 bases from V and 1 base from J, with 17 bases in between. The CDR3 runs to 17 residues. Per germline, CDR1 SEHNR and CDR2 FQNEAQ (reference sequence). The CDR3 nucleotides read TGTGCCAGCAGCTCCCGCCGCGGTGAATATTCCTACAATGAGCAGTTCTTC. The encoded protein is CASSSRRGEYSYNEQFF.

This clonotype was seen at least ten times. The J gene is TRBJ2-7, the V gene TRBV6-5; D gene ambiguous. The CDR3 is 14 residues long. Trimming took off 0 bases at V and 0 bases at J, with 6 bases between the two ends. From germline, CDR1 is MNHEY and CDR2 SVGAGI. The CDR3 DNA reads as TGTGCCAGCAGTTACTCACCAGGCTCCTACGAGCAGTACTTC. Protein sequence: CASSYSPGSYEQYF.

This chain connects TRBV6-1 to TRBJ1-6; D not resolved. Trimming took 2 bases from V and 7 from J, leaving 12 bases between them. The CDR3 is 15 amino acids. CDR1 and CDR2 (germline): MNHNS, SASEGT. CDR3 residues: CASSESTAENSPLHF. The CDR3 DNA is TGTGCCAGCAGTGAATCCACAGCAGAAAATTCACCCCTCCACTTT.

V is TRBV28 and J is TRBJ2-3; 7 bases agree with TRBD2. Germline V CDR1 and CDR2: MDHEN, SYDVKM. V lost 4 bases and J lost 2; bases outside the gene matches: 9. The CDR3 totals 16 residues. DNA for the CDR3: TGTGCCAGCAGTTCAGGCCTAGCGGTAGTCACAGATACGCAGTATTTT. Its translation is CASSSGLAVVTDTQYF. The complete variable domain, with remaining parts taken from reference TRBV28 and TRBJ2-3, reads DVKVTQSSRYLVKRTGEKVFLECVQDMDHENMFWYRQDPGLGLRLIYFSYDVKMKEKGDIPEGYSVSREKKERFSLILESASTNQTSMYLCASSSGLAVVTDTQYFGPGTRLTVL.

The rearrangement joins TRBV6-8 to TRBJ2-3, with TRBD1 identical over 9 bases. This CDR3 is 17 amino acids long. V lost 5 bases and J lost 2; bases outside the gene matches: 11. Germline assignment: CDR1 MNHGY and CDR2 SAAAGT. CDR3 DNA sequence: TGTGCCAGCAGTCTCAACATACGGACAGGGGACACAGATACGCAGTATTTT. Protein product: CASSLNIRTGDTDTQYF.

The chain combines TRBV6-4 with TRBJ2-3, with D perhaps assigned TRBD1 or TRBD2 (6 bases each). Germline-derived CDR1 and CDR2 are MRHNA and SNTAGT. The CDR3 consists of 15 residues. Trimming took off 3 bases at V and 2 bases at J, with 12 bases between the two ends. CDR3 DNA: TGTGCCAGCAGTGATTTCGGGGGCCTCACAGATACGCAGTATTTT. Its protein is CASSDFGGLTDTQYF.

The chain recombines TRBV27 with TRBJ1-5, with 11 bases identical to TRBD1. The V gene end was trimmed by 5 bases and the J gene end by 6 bases; junction bases not matched to a gene: 6. Germline values: CDR1 MNHEY, CDR2 SMNVEV (reference sequence). The CDR3 runs to 15 residues. In nucleotides, the CDR3 is TGTGCCAGCAGTCTTGGGACAGGGGGGCGTCAGCCCCAGCATTTT. This encodes CASSLGTGGRQPQHF.

The chain couples TRBV7-6 to TRBJ2-2, with D possibly being TRBD1 or TRBD2 (5 bases each). Germline V CDR1 and CDR2: SGHVS, FNYEAQ. CDR3 length: 14 amino acids. The V and J ends lost 7 bases and 0 bases respectively, with 9 bases between them. CDR3 residues: CASKGRANTGELFF. CDR3 nucleotide sequence: TGTGCCAGCAAGGGACGGGCGAACACCGGGGAGCTGTTTTTT. Drawing the rest from reference TRBV7-6 and TRBJ2-2, the complete variable domain is GAGVSQSPRYKVTKRGQDVALRCDPISGHVSLYWYRQALGQGPEFLTYFNYEAQQDKSGLPNDRFSAERPEGSISTLTIQRTEQRDSAMYRCASKGRANTGELFFGEGSRLTVL.

The sample holds one count of this clonotype. The gene calls are TRBV28 and TRBJ2-3, with unresolved D. V was trimmed by 1 base and J by 4 bases, leaving 6 bases between them. Germline CDR1 is MDHEN and CDR2 is SYDVKM. This CDR3 is 13 amino acids long. The CDR3 protein is CASSLSDPDTQYF. The CDR3 region has the DNA TGTGCCAGCAGTTTATCTGATCCAGATACGCAGTATTTT. Full variable domain (rest looked up from reference TRBV28 and TRBJ2-3): DVKVTQSSRYLVKRTGEKVFLECVQDMDHENMFWYRQDPGLGLRLIYFSYDVKMKEKGDIPEGYSVSREKKERFSLILESASTNQTSMYLCASSLSDPDTQYFGPGTRLTVL.

The chain uses TRBV29-1 and TRBJ1-1, with 8 bases that match TRBD1. This CDR3 spans 15 amino acids. Unmatched junction bases numbered 12, after V lost 6 bases and J lost 3 bases. Germline V gene data show CDR1 as SQVTM and CDR2 as ANQGSEA. CDR3 DNA: TGCAGCGTGGAAACAGGGGGAAGTTTTGACACTGAAGCTTTCTTT. It codes for CSVETGGSFDTEAFF.

The chain's CDR3 is CASSLLLGVTDTQYF. In DNA, the CDR3 is TGTGCCAGCAGTTTATTGTTGGGGGTGACAGATACGCAGTATTTT. This chain joins TRBV27 and TRBJ2-3; perhaps D is TRBD1 or TRBD2 (5 bases each). Germline V CDR1 and CDR2: MNHEY, SMNVEV (reference sequence). V lost 1 base and J 3 bases, leaving 11 bases between the germline ends. The CDR3 covers 15 residues.

The sample holds many counts of this clonotype. V gene TRBV6-5 combines with J gene TRBJ1-6; 8 nucleotides agree with TRBD1. Trimming cost V 6 bases and J 16 bases; bases outside gene matches: 8. This CDR3 has 12 residues. The germline gives CDR1 MNHEY, CDR2 SVGAGI. This CDR3 is CASSGQGLMLHF. CDR3 coding DNA: TGTGCCAGCAGCGGACAGGGCTTAATGCTCCACTTT.

J is TRBJ2-5 and V is TRBV15, with 11 nucleotides matching TRBD1. After removal of 3 bases from V and 2 bases from J, the junction contained 5 bases not matched to a gene. The CDR3 is 16 amino acids. The germline V gene has CDR1 LNHNV and CDR2 YYDKDF (reference sequence). The CDR3 protein is CATSSGRDRGQETQYF. The CDR3 DNA reads as TGTGCCACCAGCAGTGGTAGGGACAGGGGGCAAGAGACCCAGTACTTC.